This is a list of T cell receptor beta chains from one sample in a study of cytomegalovirus exposure and HLA in healthy donors. Sequencing used immunoSEQ multiplex PCR; TCRdb keeps in-frame clones, though not all of them. The sample includes 130,000 or so clones, roughly 77% of them seen just once. What was sequenced was PBMCs. These receptors all come from a man aged 25 to 40 in good health and CMV-seronegative. Both conserved end residues are part of each CDR3. The order of the fields is CDR3 protein, clone size, V gene, CDR3 length. Size is stated for part of the rows, as once, few or many counts, or as a class when the clone is expanded.

CASSPSGSLNEQYF,.,TRBV18,14
CSVERAGNTIYF,.,TRBV29-1,12
CASSPRQAYTF,.,TRBV7-2,11
CASSVEGLGEQYF,once,TRBV9,13
CASSLAAGGNYEQYF,.,TRBV7-2,15
CASSLQASYTDTQYF,.,TRBV4-2,15
CASSADGGLGEQYF,.,TRBV9,14
CASSLGEQPQHF,.,TRBV5-8,12
CASSRGGPSSYNEQFF,.,TRBV5-4,16
CASSQDVDRRGNTEAFF,few,TRBV4-3,17
CASNRDRGFDEQFF,.,TRBV5-6,14
CASSQVRDYGYTF,.,TRBV14,13
CAAQGDDEQYF,.,TRBV10-3,11
CASSPKGGTSYEQYF,.,TRBV25-1,15
CASSWSSYDYEQYF,once,TRBV6-5,14
CAWSILRGRTGNTIYF,few,TRBV30,16
CASTPLLAGANVLTF,.,TRBV5-1,15
CASSSEPQNTEAFF,few,TRBV5-1,14
CASSRTVTSTDTQYF,.,TRBV6-1,15
CASSFNQGMGETQYF,.,TRBV7-2,15
CASSLGQLNTEAFF,.,TRBV28,14
CASSLAGSNSYEQYF,.,TRBV5-1,15
CASSLAGGSTDTQYF,.,TRBV5-4,15
CASSLKAGGPTDTQYF,once,TRBV5-4,16
CASSSGQGREKLFF,once,TRBV27,14
CARKGQNSANYGYTF,.,TRBV2,15
CASSRDRGSMNEQFF,once,TRBV19,15
CASSLEKLGETQYF,.,TRBV5-6,14
CASSSDSYEQYF,few,TRBV5-4,12
CASSLEQGASYGYTF,.,TRBV7-9,15
CASSPRTSRYNEQFF,.,TRBV9,15
CASSLGQGASEQYF,.,TRBV5-4,14
CASASQTNSPLHF,few,TRBV7-9,13
CASSITGLARNEQFF,.,TRBV19,15
CASSTGALAGNTIYF,.,TRBV9,15
CASSVGGSSGNTIYF,few,TRBV2,15
CASSVAGIYGYTF,.,TRBV7-9,13
CSVGSPLNEKLFF,.,TRBV29-1,13
CASSLANEGAGYNEQFF,.,TRBV7-8,17
CASSSSGVTYEQYF,.,TRBV7-9,14
CASSRDRTYNEQFF,.,TRBV5-1,14
CASSLSEDRAYEQYF,once,TRBV7-9,15
CASRRSSEADTQYF,.,TRBV6-5,14
CASSFGGIQNYEQYF,.,TRBV28,15
CASGKKSGGVDTQYF,.,TRBV6-6,15
CASGLAGAGELFF,.,TRBV11-3,13
CASSQRTGWLFYGYTF,.,TRBV5-1,16
CASSREWRGEQYF,.,TRBV14,13